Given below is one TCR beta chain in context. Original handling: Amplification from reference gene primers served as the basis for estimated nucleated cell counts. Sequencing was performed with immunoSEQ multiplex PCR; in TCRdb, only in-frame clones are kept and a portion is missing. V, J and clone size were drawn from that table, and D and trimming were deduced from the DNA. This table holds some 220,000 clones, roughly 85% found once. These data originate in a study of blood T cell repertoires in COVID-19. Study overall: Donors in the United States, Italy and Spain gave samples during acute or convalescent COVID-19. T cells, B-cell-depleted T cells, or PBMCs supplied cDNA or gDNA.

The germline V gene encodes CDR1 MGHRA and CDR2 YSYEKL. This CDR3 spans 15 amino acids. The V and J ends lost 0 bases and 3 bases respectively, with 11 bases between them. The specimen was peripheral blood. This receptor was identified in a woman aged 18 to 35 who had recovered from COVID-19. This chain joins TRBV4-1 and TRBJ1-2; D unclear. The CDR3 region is CASSQEPSQHYGYTF. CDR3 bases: TGCGCCAGCAGCCAAGAACCCTCACAGCACTATGGCTACACCTTC.